This T cell receptor (beta chain) stems from a study of shared clonotypes between healthy human individuals. General study findings and limits: The researchers took only blood, and tissue repertoires probably look different. Lower generation probabilities were found for non-shared clonotypes than for those shared by all four donors.

About this clone: Its antigen is undetermined.

Deep was the level at which the assay was run. Some clones are missing from TCRdb's copy, which holds only in-frame ones; the method was immunoSEQ multiplex PCR. This sample has around 2.1 million clones, with about 93% found just once. Selected positively for CCR7 and CD45RO-negative, naive CD8 cells excluded terminally differentiated effector memory CD45RA+ cells. HIV-negative, healthy adults without recent acute infections or vaccinations were the donors. The V gene's germline CDR1 is SGHAT and CDR2 FQNNGV. The CDR3 spans 17 residues. V gave up 3 bases and J gave up 2 bases; unmatched junction bases: 7.

The sample taken for sequencing was naive CD8+ T cells from PBMCs. The chain uses TRBV11-2 and TRBJ2-2; 9 bases line up with TRBD1. This clonotype was obtained from a man in his late teens or twenties in good health. Some clones in this sample may be carry-over from other donors' samples. The CDR3, as DNA: TGTGCCAGCAGCTTTGACCGGGACAGGGTAAACACCGGGGAGCTGTTTTTT. Protein sequence: CASSFDRDRVNTGELFF. Drawing the rest from reference TRBV11-2 and TRBJ2-2, the complete variable domain is EAGVAQSPRYKIIEKRQSVAFWCNPISGHATLYWYQQILGQGPKLLIQFQNNGVVDDSQLPKDRFSAERLKGVDSTLKIQPAKLEDSAVYLCASSFDRDRVNTGELFFGEGSRLTVL.